This TCR beta chain was sequenced during a study of graft-versus-host responses after intestinal transplantation. In the study overall: Multivisceral, liver-intestinal, or isolated intestinal transplants were performed in recipients.

The length of the CDR3 is 13 residues. CDR1 is SGHNT, CDR2 YYREEE, per germline (reference sequence). V was cut by 7 bases and J by 0 bases, with 11 bases left in between. Using immunoSEQ multiplex PCR, the repertoire was profiled, and TCRdb retains in-frame clones only, with some absent. In the table there are some 86,000 clones, around 90% of which are singletons. Overall study results and limits: The recipient marrow held GvH clones, and some of them showed up first in ileum or blood. Graft-donor T cell macrochimerism in patients accompanied high graft-versus-host to host-versus-graft clonal ratios in allografts.

Concerning this clone itself: Its antigen is undetermined.

The receptor's source is a human donor who was the organ donor for an intestinal transplant. Specimen: unstimulated CD4+ T cells sorted from spleen or lymph node cells, collected before transplant. The chain joins TRBV5-4 to TRBJ2-7; a possible D gene is TRBD1 (6 bases). This CDR3 is CASRQEPSYEQYF. Written as DNA, the CDR3 is TGTGCCAGCCGACAGGAGCCCTCCTACGAGCAGTACTTC.